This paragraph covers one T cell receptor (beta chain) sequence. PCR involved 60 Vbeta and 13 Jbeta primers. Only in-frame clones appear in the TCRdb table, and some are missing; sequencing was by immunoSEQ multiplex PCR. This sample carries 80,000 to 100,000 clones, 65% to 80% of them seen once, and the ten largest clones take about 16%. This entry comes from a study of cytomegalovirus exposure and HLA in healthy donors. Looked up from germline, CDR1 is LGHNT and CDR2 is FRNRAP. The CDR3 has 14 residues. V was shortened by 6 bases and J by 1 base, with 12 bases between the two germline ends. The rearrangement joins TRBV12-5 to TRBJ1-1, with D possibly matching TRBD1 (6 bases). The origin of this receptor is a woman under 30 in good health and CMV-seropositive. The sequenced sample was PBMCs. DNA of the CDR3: TGTGCTAGTGGCCCGCGGACAGCGAACACTGAAGCTTTCTTT. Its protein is CASGPRTANTEAFF. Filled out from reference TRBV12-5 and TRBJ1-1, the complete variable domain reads DARVTQTPRHKVTEMGQEVTMRCQPILGHNTVFWYRQTMMQGLELLAYFRNRAPLDDSGMPKDRFSAEMPDATLATLKIQPSEPRDSAVYFCASGPRTANTEAFFGQGTRLTVV.